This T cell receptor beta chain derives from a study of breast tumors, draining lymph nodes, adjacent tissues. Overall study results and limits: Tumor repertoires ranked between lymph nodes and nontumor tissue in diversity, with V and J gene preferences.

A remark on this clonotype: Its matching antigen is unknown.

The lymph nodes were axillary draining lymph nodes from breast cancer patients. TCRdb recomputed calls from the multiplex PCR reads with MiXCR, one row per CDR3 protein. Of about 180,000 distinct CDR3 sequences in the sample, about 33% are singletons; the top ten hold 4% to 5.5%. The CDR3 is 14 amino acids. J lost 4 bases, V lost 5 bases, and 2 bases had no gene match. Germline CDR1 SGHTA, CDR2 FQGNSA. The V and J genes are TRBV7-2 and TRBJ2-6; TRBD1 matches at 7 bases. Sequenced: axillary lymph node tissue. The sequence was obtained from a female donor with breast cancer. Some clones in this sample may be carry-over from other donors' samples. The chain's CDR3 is CASSTGQGANVLTF. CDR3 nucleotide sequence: TGTGCCAGCAGCACGGGACAGGGGGCCAACGTCCTGACTTTC.